Each of the 11 T cell receptor beta chains below was sequenced from the same sample in a study of blood T cell repertoires in COVID-19. Assay: immunoSEQ multiplex PCR; the TCRdb copy retains only in-frame clones and omits some. This sample has under 200,000 clones, with approximately 92% found just once. Sequencing input: peripheral blood. These receptors were collected from a man aged 50 to 59 with acute or convalescent COVID-19.

This clone was counted between two and nine times. The chain has TRBV27 and TRBJ1-2; TRBD1 is a possible D gene (6 bases). CDR1 is MNHEY, CDR2 SMNVEV, per germline (reference sequence). The CDR3 is 15 residues long. Trimming took off 6 bases at V and 8 bases at J, with 22 bases between the two ends. CDR3 nucleotide sequence: TGTGCCAGCAGCGGAATCGGGGGGGGGCTCACAGGCTACACCTTC. Protein sequence: CASSGIGGGLTGYTF.

The rearrangement uses TRBV18 and TRBJ1-2; no clear D gene. Trimming took off 0 bases at V and 10 bases at J, with 12 bases between the two ends. Germline V gene data show CDR1 as KGHSH and CDR2 as LQKENI. The CDR3 has 13 amino acids. CDR3 sequence (DNA): TGTGCCAGCTCACCACCGCTGGGCAGGATCTACACCTTC. Its protein is CASSPPLGRIYTF.

In regard to this clone: Distinct nucleotide sequences in the sample also encode this CDR3. The chain joins TRBV9 to TRBJ1-1; unclear D gene. This CDR3 has 13 amino acids. V was shortened by 2 bases and J by 2 bases, with 7 bases between the two germline ends. The V gene's germline CDR1 is SGDLS and CDR2 YYNGEE. CDR3 nucleotides: TGTGCCAGCAGCGTTGGGCCTAACACTGAAGCTTTCTTT. Protein product: CASSVGPNTEAFF.

V usage is TRBV28 and J usage is TRBJ1-4; D is perhaps TRBD1 (6 bases). With 7 bases removed from V and 0 bases from J, the gap between germline ends came to 15 bases. This CDR3 region has 16 residues. Germline V gene lookup returns CDR1 MDHEN and CDR2 SYDVKM. The CDR3 bases are TGTGCCAGCACCACAAGGACAGAAGCAACTAATGAAAAACTGTTTTTT. It encodes CASTTRTEATNEKLFF.

The chain uses TRBV29-1 and TRBJ2-3; unclear D gene. CDR1 SQVTM and CDR2 ANQGSEA come from the germline V gene. The CDR3 has 11 residues. Trimming shortened V by 1 base and J by 5 bases, and 4 bases separated the two germline ends. The CDR3 protein is CSVEARDTQYF. For the CDR3, the DNA is TGCAGCGTTGAAGCCCGAGATACGCAGTATTTT.

The gene calls are TRBV7-2 and TRBJ2-5, with 11 positions matching TRBD2. CDR3 length equals 16 residues. Germline CDR1 reads SGHTA; CDR2 reads FQGNSA. Trimming took 5 bases from V and 4 from J; bases not matched to a gene: 9. The CDR3 region is CASSPRTSGWAETQYF. CDR3 bases: TGTGCCAGCAGCCCCCGGACTAGCGGGTGGGCAGAGACCCAGTACTTC.

This chain uses TRBV10-3 with TRBJ2-5, with no clear D. This CDR3 spans 14 amino acids. Trimming removed 2 bases at V and 2 bases at J, with 9 bases between. In germline, CDR1 is ENHRY, CDR2 SYGVKD. The CDR3 bases are TGTGCCATCAGTGAGAATAGCCCGCAAGAGACCCAGTACTTC. This codes for CAISENSPQETQYF.

The J gene is TRBJ1-6, the V gene TRBV7-2; D is undetermined. V lost 1 base and J 7 bases, leaving 8 bases between the germline ends. The CDR3 has 14 amino acids. Per the germline V gene, CDR1 is SGHTA and CDR2 is FQGNSA. For the CDR3, the DNA is TGTGCCAGCAGCTTAGGGTACAGCAATTCACCCCTCCACTTT. It yields the protein CASSLGYSNSPLHF.

The V gene is TRBV7-3, the J gene TRBJ2-2; 13 bases map to TRBD2. The V segment lost 5 bases and the J segment 3 bases; nucleotides outside the gene matches: 9. CDR3 length: 18 amino acids. Germline values: CDR1 SGHTA, CDR2 FQGTGA. The CDR3 nucleotides read TGTGCCAGCAGCCCCCGACTAGCGGGGGGACTGGACACCGGGGAGCTGTTTTTT. Translated: CASSPRLAGGLDTGELFF.

This sequence joins TRBV4-1 and TRBJ1-3; D possibly corresponds to TRBD1 (5 bases). Germline loops: CDR1 MGHRA, CDR2 YSYEKL. The V and J ends lost 4 bases and 2 bases respectively, with 15 bases between them. This CDR3 is built from 16 residues. The DNA for the CDR3 is TGCGCCAGCAGCCTAAGGGTCCCGGGGGCTGGAAACACCATATATTTT. This gives the protein CASSLRVPGAGNTIYF.

Of note for this clone: Other DNA variants within this sample encode the same CDR3. The J gene is TRBJ2-1, the V gene TRBV5-1; 8 bases map to TRBD1. After removal of 0 bases from V and 6 bases from J, the junction contained 2 bases not matched to a gene. Germline CDR1 SGHRS, CDR2 YFSETQ. The CDR3 spans 14 residues. Here the CDR3 reads CASSLGQGFNEQFF. As DNA, the CDR3 is TGCGCCAGCAGCTTGGGACAGGGGTTCAATGAGCAGTTCTTC.